Each of the 19 T cell receptor beta chains below was sequenced from the same sample in a study of PD-1 blockade in classical Hodgkin lymphoma. All the patients suffered relapse after autologous stem cell transplantation, and brentuximab vedotin exposure differed. Generated by immunoSEQ multiplex PCR, the TCRdb table keeps only in-frame clones and is missing some. The profile shows more than 140,000 clones, less than 80% of them singletons. The starting material was peripheral blood mononuclear cells (PBMCs), obtained before the second cycle of nivolumab. These receptors originate from a human donor with classical Hodgkin lymphoma.

J is TRBJ2-5 and V is TRBV11-3; TRBD2 is a possible D gene (6 bases). The end of the DNA fits TRBJ2-7 better, so the J call may be wrong. The CDR3 extends over 13 amino acids. CDR1 SGHNT and CDR2 YENEEA come from the germline V gene. The CDR3 region is CASSDSGEDEQYF. In DNA, the CDR3 is TGTGCCAGCAGCGACTCTGGGGAGGACGAGCAGTACTTC.

Of note for this clone: Germline is not matched at one junction end, which may reflect a read error. The CDR3 loop reads CAKDGTSGSANPGELFF. The CDR3 DNA reads as TGTGCCAAAGACGGGACTAGCGGGAGTGCGAACCCCGGGGAGCTGTTTTTT. The chain uses TRBV19 and TRBJ2-2, with TRBD2 matching over 14 bases. The CDR3 runs 17 residues. Germline-derived CDR1 and CDR2 are LNHDA and SQIVND (reference sequence).

The rearrangement uses TRBV5-1 and TRBJ2-7; tentatively, D is TRBD1 (6 bases). The CDR3 loop spans 16 amino acids. V gave up 5 bases and J gave up 4 bases, with 22 bases separating them. Germline V gene data show CDR1 as SGHRS and CDR2 as YFSETQ. The CDR3 DNA reads TGCGCCAGCAGGACTGGGGGCACCCAGACTGTTTACGAGCAGTACTTC. It yields the protein CASRTGGTQTVYEQYF.

This chain connects TRBV5-1 to TRBJ2-3; D perhaps matches TRBD2 (7 bases). The CDR3 loop spans 16 amino acids. With 1 base removed from V and 1 base from J, the gap between germline ends came to 13 bases. Germline lookup yields CDR1 SGHRS and CDR2 YFSETQ. The CDR3 here is CASSLSGGRGTDTQYF. The DNA of the CDR3 is TGCGCCAGCAGCTTGTCCGGGGGGCGGGGCACAGATACGCAGTATTTT. Complete variable domain (other parts from reference TRBV5-1 and TRBJ2-3): KAGVTQTPRYLIKTRGQQVTLSCSPISGHRSVSWYQQTPGQGLQFLFEYFSETQRNKGNFPGRFSGRQFSNSRSEMNVSTLELGDSALYLCASSLSGGRGTDTQYFGPGTRLTVL.

This clone came up once. V is TRBV11-2 and J is TRBJ1-6; D unclear. Germline V gene sequence: CDR1 SGHAT, CDR2 FQNNGV. The CDR3 is 13 residues long. Trimming took 6 bases from V and 6 from J, leaving 9 bases between them. CDR3 nucleotides: TGTGCCAGCAGGCGGCAGTCTAATTCACCCCTCCACTTT. It is translated as CASRRQSNSPLHF.

The chain links TRBV27 to TRBJ2-1; 14 nucleotides match TRBD2. Germline V gene sequence: CDR1 MNHEY, CDR2 SMNVEV (reference sequence). After removal of 6 bases from V and 4 bases from J, the junction contained 8 bases not matched to a gene. The CDR3 contains 17 residues. This CDR3 is CASSRLAGGIQYNEQFF. CDR3 sequence (DNA): TGTGCCAGCAGCAGACTAGCGGGAGGGATACAATACAATGAGCAGTTCTTC.

This chain connects TRBV5-5 to TRBJ2-4, with D uncertain. CDR1 and CDR2 (germline): SGHKS, YYEKEE (reference sequence). This CDR3 has 15 amino acids. The germline V and J ends were trimmed by 0 bases and 1 base, with 8 bases remaining between them. The CDR3 nucleotides read TGTGCCAGCAGCTTGGGTAGGGCGGCCAAAAACATTCAGTACTTC. This translates into CASSLGRAAKNIQYF.

Many counts were recorded for this clone. The chain employs TRBV13 and TRBJ2-7, with TRBD1 as a possible D gene (6 bases). Germline lookup yields CDR1 PRHDT and CDR2 FYEKMQ (reference sequence). The CDR3 covers 17 residues. V lost 5 bases to trimming and J lost 4 bases, with 24 bases between them. The CDR3 here is CASSREGGEGDPYEQYF. The CDR3 region has the DNA TGTGCCAGCAGCCGTGAAGGGGGAGAGGGAGATCCTTACGAGCAGTACTTC.

The J gene is TRBJ1-3, the V gene TRBV10-3; D remains unclear. Germline CDR1 reads ENHRY; CDR2 reads SYGVKD. The CDR3 length is 16 residues. With 3 bases removed from V and 4 bases from J, the gap between germline ends came to 16 bases. In DNA, the CDR3 is TGTGCCATCAGTGAAACGGCGGGGTTCATCGGAAACACCATATATTTT. This sequence encodes CAISETAGFIGNTIYF.

The chain joins TRBV6-6 to TRBJ1-2; D ambiguous. Trimming took 8 bases from V and 0 from J, leaving 10 bases between them. CDR1 MNHNY and CDR2 SVGAGI come from the germline V gene (reference sequence). This CDR3 has 13 amino acids. As DNA, the CDR3 is TGTGCCAGCCTGACACTTTCTAACTATGGCTACACCTTC. Translated, it gives CASLTLSNYGYTF.

The chain combines TRBV7-6 with TRBJ2-3, with TRBD2 identical over 10 bases. CDR1 and CDR2 (germline): SGHVS, FNYEAQ. The CDR3 loop spans 19 amino acids. V lost 3 bases, J lost 4 bases, and 16 bases stayed unmatched. CDR3 in amino acids: CASSFLAGEEGGKPDTQYF. The CDR3 nucleotides are TGTGCCAGCAGCTTCCTAGCGGGGGAAGAGGGGGGAAAACCAGATACGCAGTATTTT.

This clone was detected only a few times. The rearrangement uses TRBV4-1 and TRBJ1-1, with 12 bases aligning to TRBD1. V was clipped by 5 bases and J by 5 bases; unmatched bases: 6. Looked up from germline, CDR1 is MGHRA and CDR2 is YSYEKL. The CDR3 is 15 amino acids. CDR3 protein: CASSRDRGQETEAFF. CDR3 sequence (DNA): TGCGCCAGCAGCAGGGACAGGGGGCAGGAGACTGAAGCTTTCTTT.

This chain joins TRBV27 and TRBJ2-2; 9 bases are shared with TRBD1. Germline trimming cut 0 bases from V and 5 bases from J; bases unmatched to any gene: 4. The CDR3 is 16 amino acids. Germline V lookup: CDR1 MNHEY, CDR2 SMNVEV (reference sequence). The CDR3 DNA sequence: TGTGCCAGCAGTTTATCAGGGACAGGGTATACCGGGGAGCTGTTTTTT. Translated: CASSLSGTGYTGELFF.

The chain uses TRBV5-1 and TRBJ2-6, with unresolved D. V lost 0 bases to trimming and J lost 0 bases, with 1 base between them. The germline V gene encodes CDR1 SGHRS and CDR2 YFSETQ. The CDR3 has 14 residues. CDR3 sequence: CASSLASGANVLTF. The CDR3 DNA reads TGCGCCAGCAGCTTGGCCTCTGGGGCCAACGTCCTGACTTTC.

Only a few counts were recorded for this clone. The chain recombines TRBV28 with TRBJ1-5; D ambiguous. Germline lookup yields CDR1 MDHEN and CDR2 SYDVKM. The CDR3 totals 11 residues. V was trimmed by 6 bases and J by 5 bases, leaving 5 bases between them. The chain's CDR3 is CASRGDQPQHF. CDR3 in DNA: TGTGCCAGCAGGGGAGATCAGCCCCAGCATTTT.

V gene TRBV7-9 combines with J gene TRBJ2-7; unclear D gene. Germline-derived CDR1 and CDR2 are SEHNR and FQNEAQ (reference sequence). V was clipped by 3 bases and J by 0 bases, with 9 bases between them. The length of the CDR3 is 14 residues. Here the CDR3 DNA reads TGTGCCAGCAGCTTTGCCCCCGGCTCCTACGAGCAGTACTTC. Protein: CASSFAPGSYEQYF.

The rearrangement joins TRBV7-7 to TRBJ2-5; no clear D gene. CDR1 SSHAT and CDR2 FNYEAQ come from the germline V gene (reference sequence). V was clipped by 5 bases and J by 4 bases, with 11 bases between them. This CDR3 is built from 13 residues. For the CDR3, the DNA is TGTGCCAGCAGCCCCCGGACGGGAGAGACCCAGTACTTC. It codes for CASSPRTGETQYF.

This rearrangement joins TRBV15 to TRBJ2-7, with 7 bases matching TRBD1. After removal of 0 bases from V and 5 bases from J, the junction contained 13 bases not matched to a gene. CDR1 and CDR2 from the germline V gene are LNHNV and YYDKDF (reference sequence). The CDR3 is 17 amino acids. The CDR3 loop reads CATSRERGRGKQDEQYF. For the CDR3, the DNA is TGTGCCACCAGCAGAGAAAGGGGGCGCGGAAAACAAGACGAGCAGTACTTC.

The chain combines TRBV18 with TRBJ1-5, with D perhaps matching TRBD1 (5 bases). CDR1 and CDR2 from the germline V gene are KGHSH and LQKENI. Trimming left V 4 bases short and J 0 bases short, with 22 bases between. There are 19 residues in the CDR3. CDR3 nucleotide sequence: TGTGCCAGCTCACATTCGACAGCCGGCGCTTACCATAGCAATCAGCCCCAGCATTTT. Protein product: CASSHSTAGAYHSNQPQHF.